The T cell receptor (beta chain) under discussion was sequenced for a study of CD8 T cells in ankylosing spondylitis. The germline V gene encodes CDR1 DFQATT and CDR2 SNEGSKA (reference sequence). There are 15 residues in the CDR3. Trimming removed 0 bases at V and 4 bases at J, with 15 bases between. Using its own MiXCR run on the 5' RACE reads, TCRdb lists one record per CDR3 protein. The profile covers some 840,000 distinct CDR3 sequences, with roughly 10% appearing a single time and approximately 0.5% taken by the ten largest. Overall study results and limits: In ankylosing spondylitis blood, a motif of roughly 8 highly homologous TCR beta variants appeared characteristic.

This clonotype has at least ten counts. The antigen remains undetermined. The sequence came from a male donor with ankylosing spondylitis. The sample consisted of blood, either unsorted or a sorted T cell fraction (not recorded which). J is TRBJ1-2 and V is TRBV20-1; D perhaps matches TRBD1 (5 bases). The CDR3 loop is CSARDQGQGTYGYTF. The CDR3, as DNA: TGCAGTGCTAGAGATCAAGGACAAGGGACCTATGGCTACACCTTC.